Sequencing of this TCR beta chain was carried out in a study of early T cells in non-severe SARS-CoV-2 infection. Looking at the study overall: Chains from this unsorted whole-blood bulk RNA could not be paired.

Trimming pared 9 bases from V and 7 bases from J, leaving 24 bases between. This CDR3 has 15 residues. CDR1 and CDR2 from the germline V gene are LNHDA and SQIVND (reference sequence). Unique molecular identifiers were attached to individual cDNA molecules. TCRdb itself ran the 5' RACE reads through MiXCR, one entry per CDR3 protein. The profile shows about 100,000 distinct CDR3 sequences, roughly an eighth of them singletons. The chain carries TRBV19 and TRBJ2-5; D perhaps matches TRBD1 (5 bases). This clonotype originated in an adult who was a healthcare worker with PCR-confirmed SARS-CoV-2 infection or an uninfected control (not recorded which). The sequenced sample was whole blood. The CDR3 spells CASQKQYRFESTQYF. In DNA form, the CDR3 reads TGTGCCAGCCAAAAACAGTACAGGTTCGAATCGACCCAGTACTTC.